This T cell receptor beta chain derives from a study of T cells after yellow fever vaccination. TCRdb fed the 5' RACE reads into MiXCR, producing one record per CDR3 protein. The sample has 310,000 or so distinct CDR3 sequences, roughly 3.5% seen once; the top ten hold 23%. The CDR3 has 16 residues. V shed 6 bases, J shed 0 bases, and the junction held 6 bases outside the gene matches. Germline-derived CDR1 and CDR2 are DFQATT and SNEGSKA (reference sequence). This clonotype was detected only a few times. This chain uses TRBV20-1 with TRBJ2-6; 9 nucleotides align to TRBD2. The material sequenced was PBMCs, taken on the day of the yellow fever booster vaccination. The clonotype was recovered from a man in his late teens or twenties who received the YFV17D yellow fever vaccine. The CDR3 reads CSALSSGASGANVLTF. The CDR3 nucleotides are TGCAGTGCCCTCTCTAGCGGGGCCTCTGGGGCCAACGTCCTGACTTTC.